A single sample gave rise to the 29 T cell receptor beta chains below, sequenced in a study of cytomegalovirus exposure and HLA in healthy donors. Amplification used 60 Vbeta primers and 13 Jbeta primers. Measured with immunoSEQ multiplex PCR; TCRdb has only the in-frame clones, and not every one. In the table there are approximately 100,000 clones, 60% to 80% of which are singletons. Sequenced input: PBMCs. These receptors were obtained from a female donor in good health and CMV-seronegative.

Concerning this clone itself: Distinct nucleotide sequences in the sample also encode this CDR3. This chain links TRBV10-3 with TRBJ2-5, with D maybe TRBD2 (5 bases). Germline values: CDR1 ENHRY, CDR2 SYGVKD. The CDR3 has 13 amino acids. V lost 6 bases to trimming and J lost 1 base, with 9 bases between them. CDR3 nucleotide sequence: TGTGCCATCAGCCTAGCAGGCCAAGAGACCCAGTACTTC. Its protein is CAISLAGQETQYF.

V is TRBV4-1 and J is TRBJ2-7; D is perhaps TRBD2 (5 bases). Trimming stripped 3 bases from V and 4 bases from J, with 10 bases between. The CDR3 covers 13 residues. CDR1 MGHRA and CDR2 YSYEKL come from the germline V gene. The CDR3 region has the DNA TGCGCCAGCAGCCAGCTAGCTACGTACGAGCAGTACTTC. Encoded protein: CASSQLATYEQYF.

This clone turned up a few times. This chain links TRBV7-2 with TRBJ2-7; 12 nucleotides agree with TRBD2. The germline V gene encodes CDR1 SGHTA and CDR2 FQGNSA. The CDR3 loop spans 15 amino acids. V was clipped by 5 bases and J by 6 bases; unmatched bases: 8. The CDR3 here is CASSPPSGGAGEQYF. DNA of the CDR3: TGTGCCAGCAGCCCCCCTAGCGGGGGGGCCGGCGAGCAGTACTTC.

The chain employs TRBV4-1 and TRBJ2-7; tentatively, D is TRBD1 (6 bases). The CDR3 loop spans 17 amino acids. V was pared by 0 bases and J by 0 bases, with 15 bases between. CDR1 and CDR2 from the germline V gene are MGHRA and YSYEKL. In DNA form, the CDR3 reads TGCGCCAGCAGCCAAGAACAGGGCTGGAAATCCTCCTACGAGCAGTACTTC. Protein sequence: CASSQEQGWKSSYEQYF.

J is TRBJ2-3 and V is TRBV18; tentatively, D is TRBD1 (6 bases). The V end lost 3 bases, the J end lost 0 bases, and 7 bases lay between the germline ends. This CDR3 is 14 amino acids long. Germline V gene sequence: CDR1 KGHSH, CDR2 LQKENI. CDR3 protein: CASSPQGSTDTQYF. Written as DNA, the CDR3 is TGTGCCAGCTCACCTCAGGGGAGCACAGATACGCAGTATTTT.

The sample holds a few counts of this clone. The chain employs TRBV6-5 and TRBJ2-7; the match to TRBD1 covers 8 bases. This CDR3 has 13 residues. V trimming: 10 bases; J trimming: 4 bases; junction bases outside the gene matches: 9. The germline V gene encodes CDR1 MNHEY and CDR2 SVGAGI. CDR3 protein: CATYDRGTYEQYF. CDR3 in DNA: TGTGCCACCTATGACAGGGGAACATACGAGCAGTACTTC.

A few counts support this clone. V is TRBV5-1 and J is TRBJ2-5; the match to TRBD1 covers 8 bases. TRBJ2-7 explains the end of the DNA better; the J call may be wrong. The length of the CDR3 is 16 residues. The V gene's germline CDR1 is SGHRS and CDR2 YFSETQ. The CDR3 region is CASSPRDYRGSYEQYF. The CDR3 DNA is TGCGCCAGCAGCCCGCGAGATTACAGGGGGTCCTACGAGCAGTACTTC.

V is TRBV25-1 and J is TRBJ2-1, with 9 bases fitting TRBD2. This CDR3 is 16 amino acids long. Germline-derived CDR1 and CDR2 are MGHDK and SYGVNS. Germline trimming cut 6 bases from V and 9 bases from J; bases unmatched to any gene: 15. CDR3 loop: CASSRQGGGDDSEQFF. In DNA form, the CDR3 reads TGTGCCAGCAGCCGCCAGGGCGGGGGGGACGACTCTGAGCAGTTCTTC.

This chain joins TRBV5-6 and TRBJ2-7; D might be TRBD1 (6 bases). Germline-derived CDR1 and CDR2 are SGHDT and YYEEEE. The germline V and J ends were trimmed by 3 bases and 4 bases, with 11 bases remaining between them. The CDR3 contains 13 residues. CDR3 sequence reads: CASSWVGQYEQYF. The DNA of the CDR3 is TGTGCCAGCAGCTGGGTAGGACAGTACGAGCAGTACTTC.

The rearrangement uses TRBV2 and TRBJ2-7; D is uncertain. The CDR3 spans 16 residues. V lost 0 bases and J 2 bases, leaving 14 bases between the germline ends. Looked up from germline, CDR1 is SNHLY and CDR2 is FYNNEI. CDR3 amino acids: CASSEALHVHPYEQYF. CDR3 DNA: TGTGCCAGCAGTGAAGCACTACACGTTCACCCCTACGAGCAGTACTTC.

This clone was counted only a few times. This chain uses TRBV7-9 with TRBJ1-4; TRBD1 aligns across 8 bases. The length of the CDR3 is 14 residues. Losses at the gene ends were 6 bases for V and 6 bases for J; bases not matched to a gene: 6. CDR1 is SEHNR and CDR2 is FQNEAQ in the germline V gene (reference sequence). CDR3 sequence: CASRQDRVDEKLFF. CDR3 coding DNA: TGTGCCAGCAGACAGGACAGGGTCGATGAAAAACTGTTTTTT.

The chain is built from TRBV7-9 and TRBJ2-7; 9 bases are shared with TRBD2. V was clipped by 0 bases and J by 2 bases; unmatched bases: 5. This CDR3 contains 16 residues. Germline values: CDR1 SEHNR, CDR2 FQNEAQ (reference sequence). The chain's CDR3 is CASSLARTSETYEQYF. CDR3 DNA: TGTGCCAGCAGCTTAGCTCGGACTAGCGAAACCTACGAGCAGTACTTC. Together with reference TRBV7-9 and TRBJ2-7, the CDR3 gives the full variable domain: DTGVSQNPRHKITKRGQNVTFRCDPISEHNRLYWYRQTLGQGPEFLTYFQNEAQLEKSRLLSDRFSAERPKGSFSTLEIQRTEQGDSAMYLCASSLARTSETYEQYFGPGTRLTVT.

V and J are TRBV28 and TRBJ1-5, with a tentative D call TRBD1 (6 bases). V lost 7 bases, J lost 2 bases, and 12 bases lay in between. Germline V gives CDR1 MDHEN, CDR2 SYDVKM. This CDR3 comprises 14 residues. The CDR3 DNA reads as TGTGCCAGCACCCCAGCAGGGGGCAATCAGCCCCAGCATTTT. Encoded protein: CASTPAGGNQPQHF.

The gene calls are TRBV19 and TRBJ2-7; TRBD2 is a possible D gene (5 bases). The CDR3 length is 14 residues. From germline, CDR1 is LNHDA and CDR2 SQIVND (reference sequence). Deletions cut 6 bases from V and 0 bases from J, with 12 bases between. The DNA of the CDR3 is TGTGCCAGTAGACGCGAAGGGAGCTCCTACGAGCAGTACTTC. This sequence encodes CASRREGSSYEQYF.

This clone was counted once. The J gene is TRBJ1-1, the V gene TRBV10-3; TRBD1 matches 7 bases. The V segment lost 3 bases and the J segment 5 bases; nucleotides outside the gene matches: 6. There are 14 residues in the CDR3. The V gene's germline CDR1 is ENHRY and CDR2 SYGVKD. In nucleotides, the CDR3 is TGTGCCATCAGTGATTCGACAGGGAGGACTGAAGCTTTCTTT. This codes for CAISDSTGRTEAFF.

V usage is TRBV4-2 and J usage is TRBJ2-3; 9 bases match TRBD2. The CDR3 runs to 18 residues. The junction had 11 bases not matched to a gene; V was cut back by 0 bases and J by 4 bases. The germline CDR1 and CDR2 sequences are LGHNA and YNFKEQ. CDR3 DNA: TGTGCCAGCAGCCAAGAGTCGGATAGCGGGAGATTTTCAGATACGCAGTATTTT. Translating gives CASSQESDSGRFSDTQYF.

This clone was seen at least ten times. This chain connects TRBV5-4 to TRBJ1-1; TRBD1 might be the D (6 bases). The ends were cut back, 4 bases at V and 4 bases at J, with 11 bases in the middle. The CDR3 spans 13 residues. Germline CDR1 and CDR2: SGHNT and YYREEE (reference sequence). CDR3 sequence (DNA): TGTGCCAGCAGCCAGGACAGCCCCACTGAAGCTTTCTTT. Translating it yields CASSQDSPTEAFF.

The chain links TRBV4-1 to TRBJ1-2; weak D call: TRBD1 (5 bases). The CDR3 extends over 14 amino acids. Germline V gene data show CDR1 as MGHRA and CDR2 as YSYEKL. Trimming took 0 bases from V and 5 from J, leaving 10 bases between them. The CDR3, as DNA: TGCGCCAGCAGCCAAGATGGGGGGGGATATGGCTACACCTTC. It is translated as CASSQDGGGYGYTF.

This chain connects TRBV6-1 to TRBJ2-3; weak D call: TRBD2 (5 bases). There are 13 residues in the CDR3. CDR1 MNHNS and CDR2 SASEGT come from the germline V gene. V shed 2 bases and J shed 8 bases, with 11 bases lying between them. The CDR3 nucleotides read TGTGCCAGCAGTGAATCGGGGTTGGGTACGCAGTATTTT. Its protein is CASSESGLGTQYF.

This clone was seen only once. The V call is TRBV6-6, the J call TRBJ1-6; TRBD1 is a possible D gene (5 bases). The CDR3 spans 14 residues. Germline V CDR1 and CDR2: MNHNY, SVGAGI (reference sequence). Between the trimmed V and J ends, which lost 6 bases and 10 bases, there was a span of 16 bases. As DNA, the CDR3 is TGTGCCAGCAGAAACCACCTCAGGGAATCACCCCTCCACTTT. Amino acids: CASRNHLRESPLHF.

The CDR3 region has the DNA TGTGCCAGCAGTGCGGGAGTTAACACTGAAGCTTTCTTT. Protein: CASSAGVNTEAFF. The V call is TRBV2, the J call TRBJ1-1; D is ambiguous. V shed 4 bases and J shed 2 bases, with 8 bases lying between them. This CDR3 has 13 residues. Looked up from germline, CDR1 is SNHLY and CDR2 is FYNNEI.

The DNA of the CDR3 is TGTGCCAGCAGGGGGGGACAGGTTCCCAACGAGCAGTACTTC. The encoded protein is CASRGGQVPNEQYF. This chain links TRBV27 with TRBJ2-7; TRBD1 matches at 8 bases. The CDR3 loop spans 14 amino acids. Germline trimming cut 6 bases from V and 5 bases from J; bases unmatched to any gene: 9. CDR1 is MNHEY, CDR2 SMNVEV, per germline (reference sequence).

This clone occurred once. This sequence joins TRBV11-3 and TRBJ2-7, with no clear D. There are 14 residues in the CDR3. CDR1 is SGHNT and CDR2 is YENEEA in the germline V gene. V was cut by 5 bases and J by 1 base, with 12 bases left in between. CDR3 sequence reads: CASSPGPASYEQYF. DNA for the CDR3: TGTGCCAGCAGCCCTGGTCCTGCGTCCTACGAGCAGTACTTC.

The chain employs TRBV25-1 and TRBJ1-4, with D perhaps TRBD1 (5 bases). The V end was cut by 5 bases, the J end by 8 bases, with 18 bases between. This CDR3 is built from 15 residues. Germline V gene data show CDR1 as MGHDK and CDR2 as SYGVNS. The CDR3 here is CASSPYSLRGEKLFF. The CDR3 nucleotides are TGTGCCAGCAGTCCTTACAGCTTAAGGGGAGAAAAACTGTTTTTT.

The chain uses TRBV19 and TRBJ1-2, with a weak D call TRBD1 (5 bases). The CDR3 length is 13 residues. Trimming shortened V by 3 bases and J by 6 bases, and 11 bases separated the two germline ends. In germline, CDR1 is LNHDA, CDR2 SQIVND (reference sequence). This CDR3 reads CASSMGGADGYTF. CDR3 nucleotide sequence: TGTGCCAGTAGTATGGGAGGGGCTGATGGCTACACCTTC.

This clone occurred a few times. This chain links TRBV6-5 with TRBJ1-2; maybe TRBD1 (6 bases). The V end was cut by 4 bases, the J end by 8 bases, with 20 bases between. The CDR3 totals 15 residues. Germline V gives CDR1 MNHEY, CDR2 SVGAGI. CDR3 sequence (DNA): TGTGCCAGCAGTTTGGGCAGGGGATATAGGCACGGCTACACCTTC. Its protein product is CASSLGRGYRHGYTF.

V gene TRBV11-1 combines with J gene TRBJ1-1; D gene unclear. Germline assignment: CDR1 SGHAT and CDR2 FQDESV (reference sequence). CDR3 length: 15 amino acids. V dropped 2 bases and J dropped 6 bases, with 16 bases sitting between them. The CDR3 DNA reads TGTGCCAGCAGCTTATCGGGAAGGCTTTACGCTGAAGCTTTCTTT. This sequence encodes CASSLSGRLYAEAFF.

This clone was seen only a few times. V usage is TRBV27 and J usage is TRBJ1-4; 7 bases fit TRBD1. Trimming removed 6 bases from V and 7 bases from J; junction bases left unmatched: 11. The CDR3 runs to 15 residues. Germline V gene data show CDR1 as MNHEY and CDR2 as SMNVEV (reference sequence). This CDR3 is CASRPAGGGFEKLFF. Written as DNA, the CDR3 is TGTGCCAGCAGACCTGCAGGGGGTGGGTTTGAAAAACTGTTTTTT.

The rearrangement links TRBV6-5 to TRBJ1-5; 11 bases are a match to TRBD1. J lost 7 bases, V lost 4 bases, and 6 bases had no gene match. This CDR3 region has 15 residues. Germline CDR1 and CDR2: MNHEY and SVGAGI. The CDR3 coding sequence is TGTGCCAGCAGTTCCGGACAGGGGGCAAACCAGCCCCAGCATTTT. It encodes CASSSGQGANQPQHF.